This entry concerns a single T cell receptor (beta chain). The CDR3 loop spans 12 amino acids. The V end lost 6 bases, the J end lost 3 bases, and 6 bases lay between the germline ends. Germline CDR1 reads MNHNY; CDR2 reads SVGAGI (reference sequence). The sample originates from a study of blood T cell repertoires in COVID-19. On the study more broadly: Researchers got acute and convalescent COVID-19 samples from the United States, Italy and Spain.

As processed by the authors: How many nucleated cells were present was estimated from reference gene primer amplification. Using immunoSEQ multiplex PCR, the repertoire was profiled, and TCRdb retains in-frame clones only, with some absent. V and J calls and clone size are those listed in that table; D and trimming were worked out from the DNA. The data contain 70,000 to 95,000 clones, about nine tenths of them singletons. V and J are TRBV6-6 and TRBJ1-3; D remains unclear. The sequence derives from a man over 45 with acute or convalescent COVID-19. The sequenced material came from peripheral blood. The CDR3 here is CASSQIGNTIYF. Written as DNA, the CDR3 is TGTGCCAGCAGCCAGATTGGAAACACCATATATTTT.